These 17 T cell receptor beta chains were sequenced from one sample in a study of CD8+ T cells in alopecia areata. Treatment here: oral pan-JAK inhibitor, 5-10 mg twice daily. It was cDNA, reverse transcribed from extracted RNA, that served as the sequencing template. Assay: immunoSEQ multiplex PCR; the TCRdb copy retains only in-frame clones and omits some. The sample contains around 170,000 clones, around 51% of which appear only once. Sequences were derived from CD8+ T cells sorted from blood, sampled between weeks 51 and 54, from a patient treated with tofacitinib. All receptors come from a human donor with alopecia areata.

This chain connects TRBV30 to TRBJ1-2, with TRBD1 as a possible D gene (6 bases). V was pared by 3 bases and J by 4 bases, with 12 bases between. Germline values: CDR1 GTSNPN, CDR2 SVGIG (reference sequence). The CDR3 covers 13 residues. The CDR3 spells CAWRTRTVYGYTF. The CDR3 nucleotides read TGTGCCTGGAGGACCCGGACAGTCTATGGCTACACCTTC.

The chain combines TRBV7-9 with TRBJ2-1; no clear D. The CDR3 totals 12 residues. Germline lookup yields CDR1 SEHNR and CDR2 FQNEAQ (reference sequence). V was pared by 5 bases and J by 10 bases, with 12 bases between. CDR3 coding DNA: TGTGCCAGCAGCCCCGGACCTGGGGAGCAGTTCTTC. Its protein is CASSPGPGEQFF.

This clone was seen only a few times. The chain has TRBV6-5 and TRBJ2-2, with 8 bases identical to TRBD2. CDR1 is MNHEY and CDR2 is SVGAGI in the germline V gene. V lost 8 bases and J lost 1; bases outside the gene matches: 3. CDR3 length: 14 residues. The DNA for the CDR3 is TGTGCCAGCTCAGCGGGGGAGAACACCGGGGAGCTGTTTTTT. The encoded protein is CASSAGENTGELFF.

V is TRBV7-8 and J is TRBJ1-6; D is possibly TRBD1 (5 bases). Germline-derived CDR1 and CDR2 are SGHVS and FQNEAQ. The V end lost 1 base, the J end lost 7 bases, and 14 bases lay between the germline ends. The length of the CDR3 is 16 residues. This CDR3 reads CASSLDGRAGNSPLHF. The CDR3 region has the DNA TGTGCCAGCAGCTTAGATGGCAGGGCTGGAAATTCACCCCTCCACTTT.

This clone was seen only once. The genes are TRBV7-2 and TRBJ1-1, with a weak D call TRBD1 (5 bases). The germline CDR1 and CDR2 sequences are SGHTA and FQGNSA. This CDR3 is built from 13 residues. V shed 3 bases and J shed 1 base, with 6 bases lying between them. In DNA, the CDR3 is TGTGCCAGCAGCTTGACAGCGAACACTGAAGCTTTCTTT. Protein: CASSLTANTEAFF.

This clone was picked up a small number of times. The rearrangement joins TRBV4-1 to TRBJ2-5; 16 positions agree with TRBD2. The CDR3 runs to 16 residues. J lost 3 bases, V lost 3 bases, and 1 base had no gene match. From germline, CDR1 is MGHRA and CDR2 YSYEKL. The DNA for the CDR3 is TGCGCCAGCAGCCAGGGGACTAGCGGGGGGGAAGAGACCCAGTACTTC. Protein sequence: CASSQGTSGGEETQYF.

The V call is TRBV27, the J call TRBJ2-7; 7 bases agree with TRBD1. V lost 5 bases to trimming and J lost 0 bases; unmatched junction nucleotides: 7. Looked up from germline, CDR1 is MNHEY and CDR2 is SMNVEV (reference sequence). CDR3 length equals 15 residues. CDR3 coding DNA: TGTGCCAGCAGTGGGACAGTGGGCCTCTCCTACGAGCAGTACTTC. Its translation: CASSGTVGLSYEQYF.

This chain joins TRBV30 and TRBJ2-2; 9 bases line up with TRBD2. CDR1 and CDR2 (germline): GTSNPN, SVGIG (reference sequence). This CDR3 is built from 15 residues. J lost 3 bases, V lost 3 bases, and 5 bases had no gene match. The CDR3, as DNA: TGTGCCTGGAGGGGAAGGACTAGCGACACCGGGGAGCTGTTTTTT. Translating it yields CAWRGRTSDTGELFF.

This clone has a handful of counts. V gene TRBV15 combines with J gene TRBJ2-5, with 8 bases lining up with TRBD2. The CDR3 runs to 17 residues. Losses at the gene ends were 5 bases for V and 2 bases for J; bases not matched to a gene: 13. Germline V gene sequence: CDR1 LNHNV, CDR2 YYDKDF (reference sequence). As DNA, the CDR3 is TGTGCCACCAGCCAGAAGCGGGGGCCCACACTACAAGAGACCCAGTACTTC. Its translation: CATSQKRGPTLQETQYF. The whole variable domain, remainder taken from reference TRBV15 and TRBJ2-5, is DAMVIQNPRYQVTQFGKPVTLSCSQTLNHNVMYWYQQKSSQAPKLLFHYYDKDFNNEADTPDNFQSRRPNTSFCFLDIRSPGLGDTAMYLCATSQKRGPTLQETQYFGPGTRLLVL.

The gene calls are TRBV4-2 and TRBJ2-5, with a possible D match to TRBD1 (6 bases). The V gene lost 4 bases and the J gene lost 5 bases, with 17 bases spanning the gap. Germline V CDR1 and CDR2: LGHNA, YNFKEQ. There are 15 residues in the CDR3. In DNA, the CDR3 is TGTGCCAGCAGCCCCAAGTTCCAGGGGTTGGAGACCCAGTACTTC. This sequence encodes CASSPKFQGLETQYF.

CDR3 in DNA: TGCGCCAGCAGCCAAGAAGGGGGACTAGCCGCCTACAATGAGCAGTTCTTC. It specifies CASSQEGGLAAYNEQFF. The V and J genes are TRBV4-3 and TRBJ2-1; 9 bases are shared with TRBD2. With 0 bases clipped from V and 2 bases from J, the junction kept 5 bases outside the gene matches. The germline CDR1 and CDR2 sequences are LGHNA and YSLEER. CDR3 length: 17 amino acids.

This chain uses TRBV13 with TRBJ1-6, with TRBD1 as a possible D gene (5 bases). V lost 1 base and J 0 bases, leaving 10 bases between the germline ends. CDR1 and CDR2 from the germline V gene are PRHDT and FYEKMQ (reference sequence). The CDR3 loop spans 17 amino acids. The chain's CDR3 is CASSLAPGGSYNSPLHF. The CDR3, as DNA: TGTGCCAGCAGCTTAGCCCCGGGGGGCTCCTATAATTCACCCCTCCACTTT. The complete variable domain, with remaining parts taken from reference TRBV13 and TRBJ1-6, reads AAGVIQSPRHLIKEKRETATLKCYPIPRHDTVYWYQQGPGQDPQFLISFYEKMQSDKGSIPDRFSAQQFSDYHSELNMSSLELGDSALYFCASSLAPGGSYNSPLHFGNGTRLTVT.

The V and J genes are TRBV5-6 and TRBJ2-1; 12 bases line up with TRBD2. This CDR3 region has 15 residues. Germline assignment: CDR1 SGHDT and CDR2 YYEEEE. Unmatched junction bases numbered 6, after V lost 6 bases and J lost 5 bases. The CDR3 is CASTRLAGADNEQFF. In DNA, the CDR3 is TGTGCCAGCACGCGACTAGCGGGGGCCGACAATGAGCAGTTCTTC.

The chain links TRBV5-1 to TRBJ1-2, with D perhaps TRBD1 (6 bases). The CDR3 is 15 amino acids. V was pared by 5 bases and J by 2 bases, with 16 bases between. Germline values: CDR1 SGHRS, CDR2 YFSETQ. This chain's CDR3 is CASRPGQRPNYGYTF. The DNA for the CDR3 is TGCGCCAGCAGACCAGGACAGCGTCCGAACTATGGCTACACCTTC.

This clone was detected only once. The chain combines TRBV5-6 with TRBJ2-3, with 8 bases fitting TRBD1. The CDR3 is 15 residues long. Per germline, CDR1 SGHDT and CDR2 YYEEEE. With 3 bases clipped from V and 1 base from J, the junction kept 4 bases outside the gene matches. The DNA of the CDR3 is TGTGCCAGCAGCTATCAGGGGGCCGGCACAGATACGCAGTATTTT. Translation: CASSYQGAGTDTQYF. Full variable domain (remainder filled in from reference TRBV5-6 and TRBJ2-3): DAGVTQSPTHLIKTRGQQVTLRCSPKSGHDTVSWYQQALGQGPQFIFQYYEEEERQRGNFPDRFSGHQFPNYSSELNVNALLLGDSALYLCASSYQGAGTDTQYFGPGTRLTVL.

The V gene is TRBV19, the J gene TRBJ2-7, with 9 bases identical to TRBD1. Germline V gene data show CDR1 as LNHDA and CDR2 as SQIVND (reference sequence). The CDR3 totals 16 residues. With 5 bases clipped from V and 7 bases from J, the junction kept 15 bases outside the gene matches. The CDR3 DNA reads TGTGCCAGTAGTTCAGGCGGGACAGGGTTCGATTCTGAGCAGTACTTC. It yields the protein CASSSGGTGFDSEQYF.

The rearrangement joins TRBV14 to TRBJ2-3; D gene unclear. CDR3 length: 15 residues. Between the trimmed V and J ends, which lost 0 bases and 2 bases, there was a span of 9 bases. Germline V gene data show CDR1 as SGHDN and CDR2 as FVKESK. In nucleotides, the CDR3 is TGTGCCAGCAGCCAAGAAGATATTTACACAGATACGCAGTATTTT. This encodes CASSQEDIYTDTQYF.